The T cell receptor beta chain described here comes from a study of blood T cells in healthy people across ages. Trimming cost V 1 base and J 7 bases, with 8 bases left between them. The CDR3 is 12 residues long. Per the germline V gene, CDR1 is GTSNPN and CDR2 is SVGIG (reference sequence). Those donating, healthy Caucasian individuals from Russia, were aged roughly 6 to 100. A second PCR of 7 to 11 cycles used a sample-barcoded 5' primer and a J-beta primer mix. TCRdb recomputed calls from the 5' RACE reads with MiXCR, one row per CDR3 protein. The table has 1.5 million to 2 million distinct CDR3 sequences, 28% seen once; the top ten hold about 7.7%.

This chain links TRBV30 with TRBJ1-5; D is ambiguous. The sequence was collected from a woman younger than 45 in good health. The sequenced material came from blood. CDR3 loop: CAWSEGYQPQHF. DNA of the CDR3: TGTGCCTGGAGTGAAGGGTACCAGCCCCAGCATTTT.